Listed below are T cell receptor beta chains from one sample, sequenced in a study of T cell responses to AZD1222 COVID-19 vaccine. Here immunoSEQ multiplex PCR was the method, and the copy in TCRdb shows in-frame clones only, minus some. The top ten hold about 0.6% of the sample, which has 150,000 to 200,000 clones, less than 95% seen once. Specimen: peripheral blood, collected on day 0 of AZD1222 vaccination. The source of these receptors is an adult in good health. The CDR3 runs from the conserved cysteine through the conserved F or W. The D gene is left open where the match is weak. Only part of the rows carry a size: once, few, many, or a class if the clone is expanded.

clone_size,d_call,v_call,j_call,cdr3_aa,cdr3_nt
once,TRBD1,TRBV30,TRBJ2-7,CAWSPGGRGEQYF,TGTGCCTGGAGCCCAGGGGGTCGTGGCGAGCAGTACTTC
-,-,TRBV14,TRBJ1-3,CASSQAWGFSGNTIYF,TGTGCCAGCAGCCAAGCATGGGGCTTCTCTGGAAACACCATATATTTT
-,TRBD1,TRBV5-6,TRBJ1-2,CASSSLDRGSFYGYTF,TGTGCCAGCAGCTCGCTGGACAGGGGGTCATTCTATGGCTACACCTTC
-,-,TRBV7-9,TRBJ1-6,CASSPWASPLHF,TGTGCCAGCAGCCCATGGGCTTCACCCCTCCACTTT
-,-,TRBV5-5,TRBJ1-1,CASSFGGQTNTEAFF,TGTGCCAGCAGCTTTGGGGGGCAGACGAACACTGAAGCTTTCTTT
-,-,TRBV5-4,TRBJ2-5,CASSLGGMPQETQYF,TGTGCCAGCAGCTTGGGGGGGATGCCTCAAGAGACCCAGTACTTC
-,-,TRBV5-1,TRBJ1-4,CASSLGQRVNEKLFF,TGCGCCAGCAGCTTGGGACAGAGAGTAAATGAAAAACTGTTTTTT
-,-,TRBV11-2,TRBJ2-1,CASSSDAGLVSNEQFF,TGTGCCAGCAGCTCCGACGCGGGGCTAGTGTCCAATGAGCAGTTCTTC
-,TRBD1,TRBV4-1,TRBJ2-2,CASSRIPGQGTSGELFF,TGCGCCAGCAGCCGGATACCGGGACAGGGGACATCCGGGGAGCTGTTTTTT
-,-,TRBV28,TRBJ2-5,CATLKGTQYF,TGTGCCACCCTAAAGGGGACCCAGTACTTC
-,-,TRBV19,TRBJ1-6,CASSSPVYNSPLHF,TGTGCCAGTAGTTCACCAGTATATAATTCACCCCTCCACTTT
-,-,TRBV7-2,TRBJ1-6,CASSSWGRVNSPLHF,TGTGCCAGCAGCTCCTGGGGCAGGGTAAATTCACCCCTCCACTTT
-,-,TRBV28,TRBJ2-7,CASSSDSYEQYF,TGTGCCAGCAGTTCCGACAGCTACGAGCAGTACTTC
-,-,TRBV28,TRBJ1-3,CASSSPPGSNTIYF,TGTGCCAGCAGTTCCCCCCCGGGTTCAAACACCATATATTTT
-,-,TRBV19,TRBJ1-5,CASSYGERSNQPQHF,TGTGCCAGTAGTTATGGGGAGAGGAGCAATCAGCCCCAGCATTTT
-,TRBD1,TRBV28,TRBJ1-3,CASSFPLGQGSAGNTIYF,TGTGCCAGCAGTTTTCCCCTCGGACAGGGAAGTGCTGGAAACACCATATATTTT
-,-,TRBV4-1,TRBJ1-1,CASSQVASGGGTEAFF,TGCGCCAGCAGCCAAGTGGCTTCAGGCGGGGGCACTGAAGCTTTCTTT
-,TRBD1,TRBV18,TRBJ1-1,CASSPTTGVNTEAFF,TGTGCCAGCTCACCGACGACAGGGGTGAACACTGAAGCTTTCTTT
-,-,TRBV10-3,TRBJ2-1,CAIRGGVGNEQFF,TGTGCCATCAGGGGGGGTGTCGGCAATGAGCAGTTCTTC
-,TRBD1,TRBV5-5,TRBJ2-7,CASSLSGTGGNEQYF,TGTGCCAGCAGCCTTTCCGGGACAGGAGGTAACGAGCAGTACTTC
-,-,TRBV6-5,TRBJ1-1,CASSYSRRSEAFF,TGTGCCAGCAGTTACTCGAGAAGGTCTGAAGCTTTCTTT
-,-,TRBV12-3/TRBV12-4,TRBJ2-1,CASILGDEQFF,TGTGCCAGCATCTTGGGGGATGAGCAGTTCTTC
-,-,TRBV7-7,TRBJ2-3,CASSSNQATDTQYF,TGTGCCAGCAGCTCAAATCAAGCCACAGATACGCAGTATTTT
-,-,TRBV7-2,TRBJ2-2,CASSPHPGELFF,TGTGCCAGCAGCCCCCACCCCGGGGAGCTGTTTTTT
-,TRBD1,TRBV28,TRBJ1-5,CASSPPGQTYSNQPQHF,TGTGCCAGCAGTCCTCCGGGACAGACATATAGCAATCAGCCCCAGCATTTT
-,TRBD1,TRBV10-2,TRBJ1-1,CASSESTGGTEAFF,TGCGCCAGCAGTGAGTCGACAGGGGGCACTGAAGCTTTCTTT
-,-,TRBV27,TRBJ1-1,CASSFGFRSTEAFF,TGTGCCAGCAGTTTCGGGTTCAGGAGCACTGAAGCTTTCTTT
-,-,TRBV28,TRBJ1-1,CASIPRGLGSMNTEAFF,TGTGCCAGCATCCCTCGGGGGCTGGGGTCCATGAACACTGAAGCTTTCTTT
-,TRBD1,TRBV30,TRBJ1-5,CAWSVPDRANQPQHF,TGTGCCTGGAGTGTACCCGACAGGGCCAATCAGCCCCAGCATTTT
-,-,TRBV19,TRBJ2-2,CASSILGPNTGELFF,TGTGCCAGTAGTATTTTGGGGCCGAACACCGGGGAGCTGTTTTTT
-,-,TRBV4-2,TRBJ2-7,CASSQGVEGEQYF,TGTGCCAGCAGCCAAGGGGTAGAGGGCGAGCAGTACTTC
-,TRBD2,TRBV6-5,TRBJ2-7,CASSRLAIYEQYF,TGTGCCAGCAGCCGACTAGCTATATACGAGCAGTACTTC
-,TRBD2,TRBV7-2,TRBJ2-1,CASRLLAVNEQFF,TGTGCCAGCAGGTTGCTAGCGGTGAATGAGCAGTTCTTC
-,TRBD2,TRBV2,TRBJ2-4,CASTPGRREAKNIQYF,TGTGCCAGCACCCCAGGGAGGCGGGAGGCCAAAAACATTCAGTACTTC
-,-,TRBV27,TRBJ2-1,CASSLSIIAGYNEQFF,TGTGCCAGCAGTTTATCGATTATAGCCGGATACAATGAGCAGTTCTTC
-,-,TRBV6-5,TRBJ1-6,CASRGVNSGSPLHF,TGTGCCAGCAGGGGGGTCAACTCGGGTTCACCCCTCCACTTT
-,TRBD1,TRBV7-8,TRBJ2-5,CASSSIPTGSETQYF,TGTGCCAGCAGCTCCATTCCGACAGGGTCAGAGACCCAGTACTTC
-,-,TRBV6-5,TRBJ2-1,CASSRESSYNEQFF,TGTGCCAGCAGCCGGGAGAGCTCCTACAATGAGCAGTTCTTC
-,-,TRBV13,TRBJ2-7,CASSSTEYEQYF,TGTGCCAGCAGCTCCACAGAATACGAGCAGTACTTC
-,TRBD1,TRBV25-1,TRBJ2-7,CASIDDRGRFGQYF,TGTGCCAGCATCGACGACAGGGGAAGGTTCGGTCAGTACTTC
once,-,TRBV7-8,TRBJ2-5,CASSRIQETQYF,TGTGCCAGCAGCCGAATCCAAGAGACCCAGTACTTC
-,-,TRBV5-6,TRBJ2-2,CASSFAPVLTTGELFF,TGTGCCAGCAGCTTCGCCCCCGTTCTTACGACCGGGGAGCTGTTTTTT
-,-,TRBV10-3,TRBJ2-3,CAISEGLATDTQYF,TGTGCCATCAGTGAAGGATTAGCGACAGATACGCAGTATTTT
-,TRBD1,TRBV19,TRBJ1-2,CASKTGGVGYTF,TGTGCCAGTAAAACAGGGGGCGTTGGCTACACCTTC
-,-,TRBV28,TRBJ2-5,CASYSGAGQETQYF,TGTGCCAGCTACTCGGGGGCAGGGCAAGAGACCCAGTACTTC